The next 19 T cell receptor beta chains were all read from a single sample in a study of blood T cell repertoires in COVID-19. Method: immunoSEQ multiplex PCR; TCRdb's copy keeps in-frame clones and lacks some. The repertoire has roughly 400,000 clones, 80% to 90% of them found once; the top ten carry roughly 1.1%. The source material was PBMCs or T cells enriched from blood (not recorded which). The receptors stem from a man under 40 who had recovered from COVID-19.

A few counts support this clone. The chain combines TRBV5-1 with TRBJ2-6, with D perhaps TRBD1 (6 bases). Trimming stripped 3 bases from V and 2 bases from J, with 12 bases between. This CDR3 has 16 amino acids. Per germline, CDR1 SGHRS and CDR2 YFSETQ. DNA for the CDR3: TGCGCCAGCAGCTCATTAACAGGGACTGGGGCCAACGTCCTGACTTTC. Encoded protein: CASSSLTGTGANVLTF. Together with reference TRBV5-1 and TRBJ2-6, the CDR3 gives the full variable domain: KAGVTQTPRYLIKTRGQQVTLSCSPISGHRSVSWYQQTPGQGLQFLFEYFSETQRNKGNFPGRFSGRQFSNSRSEMNVSTLELGDSALYLCASSSLTGTGANVLTFGAGSRLTVL.

The chain uses TRBV2 and TRBJ1-6; 7 bases map to TRBD1. Germline V gives CDR1 SNHLY, CDR2 FYNNEI. Trimming at V came to 6 bases and at J to 7 bases, leaving 9 bases not matched to a gene. This CDR3 has 15 amino acids. CDR3 DNA: TGTGCCAGCAGGAGGTCGGGACAGATAAATTCACCCCTCCACTTT. This sequence encodes CASRRSGQINSPLHF.

The gene calls are TRBV7-9 and TRBJ2-5; 13 nucleotides line up with TRBD2. The J segment lost 4 bases and the V segment lost 5 bases, leaving 7 bases of the junction unmatched. This CDR3 has 16 residues. Germline loops: CDR1 SEHNR, CDR2 FQNEAQ (reference sequence). The CDR3 loop is CASSPGLAGELETQYF. CDR3 bases: TGTGCCAGCAGCCCCGGACTAGCGGGAGAGTTAGAGACCCAGTACTTC.

The chain employs TRBV28 and TRBJ2-7, with D possibly matching TRBD2 (5 bases). Germline V gene lookup returns CDR1 MDHEN and CDR2 SYDVKM. With 10 bases removed from V and 1 base from J, the gap between germline ends came to 11 bases. The CDR3 has 12 residues. Here the CDR3 reads CATGLTSYEQYF. CDR3 sequence (DNA): TGTGCCACTGGACTGACGTCCTACGAGCAGTACTTC.

The chain is built from TRBV30 and TRBJ2-1; D not certain. The CDR3 consists of 12 residues. V lost 7 bases, J lost 3 bases, and 10 bases lay in between. From germline, CDR1 is GTSNPN and CDR2 SVGIG (reference sequence). The CDR3 DNA sequence: TGTGCCTCAATAGGCGGCTACAATGAGCAGTTCTTC. It translates to CASIGGYNEQFF.

The CDR3, as DNA: TGTGCCAGCAGCTTACTAGCGGGAGGGCCAGGGTATACGCAGTATTTT. Its translation is CASSLLAGGPGYTQYF. The chain couples TRBV11-2 to TRBJ2-3; 12 nucleotides align to TRBD2. CDR3 length equals 16 residues. V was pared by 2 bases and J by 7 bases, with 7 bases of the junction left unmatched. CDR1 is SGHAT and CDR2 is FQNNGV in the germline V gene.

This chain links TRBV6-5 with TRBJ2-7, with D perhaps TRBD2 (5 bases). CDR1 MNHEY and CDR2 SVGAGI come from the germline V gene. V lost 2 bases to trimming and J lost 6 bases, with 14 bases between them. The CDR3 is 14 residues long. In DNA, the CDR3 is TGTGCCAGCAGTTACATGAGGGCCATTGGCGAGCAGTACTTC. The encoded protein is CASSYMRAIGEQYF.

The chain joins TRBV24-1 to TRBJ2-5; a possible D gene is TRBD2 (6 bases). The V end lost 3 bases, the J end lost 2 bases, and 18 bases lay between the germline ends. The V gene's germline CDR1 is KGHDR and CDR2 SFDVKD. This CDR3 is built from 17 residues. CDR3: CATSDHGAGPPQETQYF. The CDR3 DNA reads as TGTGCCACCAGTGATCACGGGGCGGGACCCCCTCAAGAGACCCAGTACTTC.

In DNA, the CDR3 is TGCGCCAGCAGCAGTCCGGGACAGGGTAATTCACCCCTCCACTTT. Protein sequence: CASSSPGQGNSPLHF. The chain joins TRBV4-1 to TRBJ1-6, with 9 bases that match TRBD1. Per the germline V gene, CDR1 is MGHRA and CDR2 is YSYEKL. The CDR3 consists of 15 residues. V lost 5 bases and J lost 6; bases outside the gene matches: 5.

This rearrangement joins TRBV5-4 to TRBJ2-7, with TRBD2 as a possible D gene (5 bases). Trimming removed 0 bases from V and 1 base from J, with 8 bases in between. The length of the CDR3 is 14 residues. CDR1 and CDR2 from the germline V gene are SGHNT and YYREEE (reference sequence). CDR3 residues: CASSLAAGSYEQYF. DNA of the CDR3: TGTGCCAGCAGCTTGGCTGCGGGTTCCTACGAGCAGTACTTC. Combining the CDR3 with reference TRBV5-4 and TRBJ2-7 gives the whole variable domain ETGVTQSPTHLIKTRGQQVTLRCSSQSGHNTVSWYQQALGQGPQFIFQYYREEENGRGNFPPRFSGLQFPNYSSELNVNALELDDSALYLCASSLAAGSYEQYFGPGTRLTVT.

This chain's CDR3 is CASSEHRVNYGYTF. CDR3 bases: TGTGCCAGCAGTGAACACAGGGTTAACTATGGCTACACCTTC. V and J are TRBV2 and TRBJ1-2; a weak D match, TRBD1 (6 bases). Germline V gene data show CDR1 as SNHLY and CDR2 as FYNNEI. Trimming took off 2 bases at V and 1 base at J, with 8 bases between the two ends. CDR3 length: 14 residues.

This clone came up once. The chain joins TRBV2 to TRBJ2-7, with TRBD2 as a possible D gene (6 bases). CDR3 size: 14 residues. Germline assignment: CDR1 SNHLY and CDR2 FYNNEI. CDR3 bases: TGTGCTGTAGGGGATGGAGGGCTGCGCTACGAGCAGTACTTC. As protein: CAVGDGGLRYEQYF.

The CDR3 DNA follows: TGTGCCATCAGTGATGGGGGGGTCACGAGCACCGGGGAGCTGTTTTTT. As protein: CAISDGGVTSTGELFF. The chain recombines TRBV10-3 with TRBJ2-2, with 7 bases lining up with TRBD2. Per germline, CDR1 ENHRY and CDR2 SYGVKD. The CDR3 totals 16 residues. Trimming cost V 3 bases and J 4 bases; bases outside gene matches: 8.

V and J are TRBV10-3 and TRBJ2-1; tentatively, D is TRBD2 (5 bases). The V gene's germline CDR1 is ENHRY and CDR2 SYGVKD. V gave up 3 bases and J gave up 2 bases, with 8 bases separating them. The CDR3 has 14 amino acids. The CDR3 region is CAISDSGPYNEQFF. The CDR3 nucleotides are TGTGCCATCAGTGACAGCGGCCCCTACAATGAGCAGTTCTTC.

About this clone: This sample includes further DNA sequences coding for the same CDR3. The rearrangement uses TRBV5-1 and TRBJ2-5; TRBD2 matches 7 bases. CDR3 length: 16 amino acids. V dropped 0 bases and J dropped 1; count of bases not matched to a gene: 6. Germline V gives CDR1 SGHRS, CDR2 YFSETQ. In nucleotides, the CDR3 is TGCGCCAGCAGCTTGGCCGGCGGGGGAGGCCAAGAGACCCAGTACTTC. This encodes CASSLAGGGGQETQYF.

The chain recombines TRBV7-9 with TRBJ2-5, with no clear D. Trimming removed 5 bases at V and 5 bases at J, with 6 bases between. Germline assignment: CDR1 SEHNR and CDR2 FQNEAQ (reference sequence). The length of the CDR3 is 11 residues. The CDR3 DNA sequence: TGTGCCAGCAGCCGACTGGAGACCCAGTACTTC. Its translation: CASSRLETQYF.

This chain uses TRBV6-5 with TRBJ2-7; 8 bases are shared with TRBD2. The CDR3 spans 15 residues. V lost 5 bases and J lost 7; bases outside the gene matches: 13. Germline V gene sequence: CDR1 MNHEY, CDR2 SVGAGI. The CDR3, as DNA: TGTGCCAGCAGTCGGACCGGGGGGGCTGACCTAGAGCAGTACTTC. The encoded protein is CASSRTGGADLEQYF.

The chain joins TRBV11-2 to TRBJ2-7, with D uncertain. Germline CDR1 and CDR2: SGHAT and FQNNGV. The CDR3 totals 11 residues. The ends were cut back, 4 bases at V and 5 bases at J, with 6 bases in the middle. The CDR3 DNA is TGTGCCAGCAGCTCCGCGGACGAGCAGTACTTC. This translates into CASSSADEQYF.

J is TRBJ2-1 and V is TRBV28; 9 nucleotides line up with TRBD2. J gave up 8 bases and V 10 bases, and 12 bases lay outside the gene matches. CDR1 and CDR2 (germline): MDHEN, SYDVKM. This CDR3 comprises 14 residues. CDR3 in DNA: TGTGCCACTACAAGCGGGACTAGCAGCGATGAGCAGTTCTTC. Translating gives CATTSGTSSDEQFF.